This TCR beta chain was captured in a study of vaccination and CD4 T cells after COVID-19. Whole-study context: Convalescent participants consisted of six males and four females, two being Hispanic.

Described treatment: 10-day PBMC culture with coronavirus spike peptide pools or control peptides (ViraFEST assay). Under the ViraFEST approach, antigen-specific T cells were expanded with peptide pools and TCRs subsequently sequenced. Half of the medium was exchanged for fresh IL-2 medium, first on day 3 and then on day 7. Overall study findings and caveats: Counts of SARS-CoV-2-reactive clonotypes had a median that went from roughly 21 to 40, a nonsignificant change.

The Oncomine TCR Beta short-read assay was applied to DNA of cultured CD4+ T cells. TCRdb analysed the PCR reads with MiXCR anew, one entry per CDR3 protein. The table has 7,400 or so distinct CDR3 sequences, approximately 50% seen once. Points on this clonotype: Its antigen remains unidentified.

V was shortened by 7 bases and J by 10 bases, with 17 bases between the two germline ends. This CDR3 region has 12 residues. The germline V gene has CDR1 SGHTS and CDR2 YDEGEE. Sequencing used CD4+ T cells from blood, cultured in vitro. The clonotype originates from a human donor who had recovered from COVID-19. The chain joins TRBV5-8 to TRBJ1-1; D gene ambiguous. CDR3 loop: CASAPTRMRAFF. CDR3 sequence (DNA): TGTGCCAGCGCCCCCACCCGGATGCGAGCTTTCTTT.